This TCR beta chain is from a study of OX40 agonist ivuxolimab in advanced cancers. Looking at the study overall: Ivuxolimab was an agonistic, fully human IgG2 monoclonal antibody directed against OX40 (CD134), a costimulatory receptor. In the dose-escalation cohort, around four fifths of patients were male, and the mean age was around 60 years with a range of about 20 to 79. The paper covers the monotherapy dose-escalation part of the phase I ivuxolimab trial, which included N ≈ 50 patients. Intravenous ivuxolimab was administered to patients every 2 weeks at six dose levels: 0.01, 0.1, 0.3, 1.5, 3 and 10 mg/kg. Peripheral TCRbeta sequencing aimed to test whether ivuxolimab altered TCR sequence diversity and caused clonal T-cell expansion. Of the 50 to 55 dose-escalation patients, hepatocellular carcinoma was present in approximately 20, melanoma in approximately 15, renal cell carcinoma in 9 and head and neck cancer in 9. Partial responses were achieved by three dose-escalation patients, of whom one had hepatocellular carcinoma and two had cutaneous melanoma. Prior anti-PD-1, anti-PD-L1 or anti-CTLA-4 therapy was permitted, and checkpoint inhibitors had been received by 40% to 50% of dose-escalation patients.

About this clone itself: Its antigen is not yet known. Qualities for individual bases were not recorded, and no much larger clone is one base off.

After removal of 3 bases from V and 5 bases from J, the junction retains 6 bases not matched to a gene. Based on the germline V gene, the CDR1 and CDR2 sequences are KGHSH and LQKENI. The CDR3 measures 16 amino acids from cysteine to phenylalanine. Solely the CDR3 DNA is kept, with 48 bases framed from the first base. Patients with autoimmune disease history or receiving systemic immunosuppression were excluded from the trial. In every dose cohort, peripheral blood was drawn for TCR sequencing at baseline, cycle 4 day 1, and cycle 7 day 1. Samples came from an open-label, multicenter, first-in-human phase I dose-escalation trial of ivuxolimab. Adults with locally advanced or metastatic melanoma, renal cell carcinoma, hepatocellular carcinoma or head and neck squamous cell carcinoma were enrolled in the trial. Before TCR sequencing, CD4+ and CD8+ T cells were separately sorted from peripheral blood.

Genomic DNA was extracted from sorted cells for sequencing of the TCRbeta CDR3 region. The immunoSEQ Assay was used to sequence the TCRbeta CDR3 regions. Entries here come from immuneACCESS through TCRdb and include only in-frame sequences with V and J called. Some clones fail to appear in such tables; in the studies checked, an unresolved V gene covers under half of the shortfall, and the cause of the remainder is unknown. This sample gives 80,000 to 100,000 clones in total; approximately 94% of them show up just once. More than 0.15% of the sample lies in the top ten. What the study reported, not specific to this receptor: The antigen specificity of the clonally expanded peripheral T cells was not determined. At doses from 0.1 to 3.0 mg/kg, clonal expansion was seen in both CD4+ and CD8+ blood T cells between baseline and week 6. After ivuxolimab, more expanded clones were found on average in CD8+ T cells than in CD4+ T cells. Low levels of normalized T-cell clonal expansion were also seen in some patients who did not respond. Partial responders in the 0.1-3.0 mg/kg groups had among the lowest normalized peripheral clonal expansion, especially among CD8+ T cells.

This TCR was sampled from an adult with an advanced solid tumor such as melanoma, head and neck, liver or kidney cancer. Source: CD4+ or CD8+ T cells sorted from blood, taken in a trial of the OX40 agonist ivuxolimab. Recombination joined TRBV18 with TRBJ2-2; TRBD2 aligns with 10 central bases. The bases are TGTGCCAGCTCACCCCTTAGCGGGGGGCCGACCGGGGAGCTGTTTTTT. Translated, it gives CASSPLSGGPTGELFF.